Each of the 23 T cell receptor beta chains below was sequenced from the same sample in a study of regulatory T cells in long-lasting Graves disease. CDR3 regions were amplified by Arm-PCR using iRepertoire HTBI primers to build TCR beta libraries. Each CDR3 protein is one row after TCRdb ran MiXCR on the multiplex PCR reads. This table has around 300,000 distinct CDR3 sequences, 22% appearing once. The time point here: persistent/refractory GD, antithyroid drugs over 5 years with positive TRAb. Following extraction of RNA from PBMCs, that RNA was used to make the TCR library. This specimen was peripheral blood mononuclear cells (PBMCs), taken when the disease was refractory, from a patient treated with antithyroid drugs. These receptors were obtained from a female donor with Graves disease.

This clonotype was counted a few times. This chain links TRBV6-1 with TRBJ2-2; a possible D gene is TRBD1 (5 bases). V dropped 2 bases and J dropped 7 bases, with 11 bases sitting between them. From germline, CDR1 is MNHNS and CDR2 SASEGT. This CDR3 contains 14 residues. CDR3 bases: TGTGCCAGCAGTGAACATAGAGGACACGGGGAGCTGTTTTTT. Translated: CASSEHRGHGELFF.

The chain links TRBV7-6 to TRBJ2-7; 9 nucleotides agree with TRBD2. The V gene end was trimmed by 5 bases and the J gene end by 3 bases; junction bases not matched to a gene: 8. Germline CDR1 SGHVS, CDR2 FNYEAQ. The CDR3 covers 15 residues. This chain's CDR3 is CASSLRLAESYEQYF. CDR3 nucleotide sequence: TGTGCCAGCAGCCTTCGACTAGCGGAGAGCTACGAGCAGTACTTC.

This clonotype turned up a few times. This sequence joins TRBV12-3 or TRBV12-4 and TRBJ2-3; 8 nucleotides line up with TRBD2. The ends lost 5 bases at V and 6 bases at J; junction bases unmatched: 10. The CDR3 has 15 amino acids. The CDR3 here is CASSPREGSWDTQYF. Here the CDR3 DNA reads TGTGCCAGCAGTCCCCGGGAGGGCTCATGGGATACGCAGTATTTT.

The gene calls are TRBV27 and TRBJ1-2, with 9 bases aligning to TRBD1. V shed 6 bases and J 2 bases; nucleotides not matched to a gene: 4. In germline, CDR1 is MNHEY, CDR2 SMNVEV (reference sequence). This CDR3 is built from 14 residues. The chain's CDR3 is CASRDRGPNYGYTF. Here the CDR3 DNA reads TGTGCCAGCAGGGACAGGGGTCCGAACTATGGCTACACCTTC.

The V call is TRBV27, the J call TRBJ1-4; D is uncertain. Between the trimmed V and J ends, which lost 2 bases and 8 bases, there was a span of 15 bases. Germline values: CDR1 MNHEY, CDR2 SMNVEV (reference sequence). CDR3 length: 15 amino acids. The CDR3 loop reads CASSLGLRSQEKLFF. CDR3 in DNA: TGTGCCAGCAGTTTAGGTCTTCGCAGCCAGGAAAAACTGTTTTTT. Variable domain in full (rest from reference TRBV27 and TRBJ1-4): EAQVTQNPRYLITVTGKKLTVTCSQNMNHEYMSWYRQDPGLGLRQIYYSMNVEVTDKGDVPEGYKVSRKEKRNFPLILESPSPNQTSLYFCASSLGLRSQEKLFFGSGTQLSVL.

This clonotype was observed a handful of times. CDR3 region: CSVGGQGDTGELFF. Here the CDR3 DNA reads TGCAGCGTTGGGGGACAGGGCGACACCGGGGAGCTGTTTTTT. The chain has TRBV29-1 and TRBJ2-2; TRBD1 agrees at 9 bases. Trimming at V came to 4 bases and at J to 3 bases, leaving 3 bases not matched to a gene. CDR1 and CDR2 from the germline V gene are SQVTM and ANQGSEA. The CDR3 loop spans 14 amino acids.

This clonotype was counted ten times or more. The chain has TRBV28 and TRBJ2-3; 11 bases map to TRBD2. V shed 6 bases and J 3 bases; nucleotides not matched to a gene: 14. This CDR3 spans 18 amino acids. Germline CDR1 reads MDHEN; CDR2 reads SYDVKM. CDR3 residues: CASSPGLADTGWTDTQYF. CDR3 bases: TGTGCCAGCAGCCCGGGACTAGCGGACACGGGATGGACAGATACGCAGTATTTT.

Ten or more counts support this clonotype. The gene calls are TRBV28 and TRBJ2-7, with 7 nucleotides matching TRBD2. Looked up from germline, CDR1 is MDHEN and CDR2 is SYDVKM. The CDR3 is 15 amino acids. The V gene end was trimmed by 4 bases and the J gene end by 0 bases; junction bases not matched to a gene: 6. The CDR3, as DNA: TGTGCCAGCAGTTCCCCCGGGACTAACTCCTACGAGCAGTACTTC. It yields the protein CASSSPGTNSYEQYF. Combining the CDR3 with reference TRBV28 and TRBJ2-7 gives the whole variable domain DVKVTQSSRYLVKRTGEKVFLECVQDMDHENMFWYRQDPGLGLRLIYFSYDVKMKEKGDIPEGYSVSREKKERFSLILESASTNQTSMYLCASSSPGTNSYEQYFGPGTRLTVT.

This clonotype was counted many times. V usage is TRBV7-8 and J usage is TRBJ2-7; tentatively, D is TRBD2 (5 bases). V lost 1 base to trimming and J lost 3 bases, with 10 bases between them. CDR3 length: 14 residues. The germline V gene encodes CDR1 SGHVS and CDR2 FQNEAQ. CDR3 residues: CASSLGASLYEQYF. The CDR3 DNA reads as TGTGCCAGCAGCTTAGGGGCTAGCCTCTACGAGCAGTACTTC.

This clonotype was observed many times. The V gene is TRBV3-1, the J gene TRBJ2-5; a possible D gene is TRBD1 (5 bases). The germline V gene encodes CDR1 LGHDT and CDR2 YNNKEL (reference sequence). V was trimmed by 2 bases and J by 2 bases, leaving 12 bases between them. The CDR3 loop spans 15 amino acids. Here the CDR3 DNA reads TGTGCCAGCAGCCAAAGGGGCGTTCAGCAAGAGACCCAGTACTTC. It is translated as CASSQRGVQQETQYF.

The table lists this clonotype with many counts. The CDR3 DNA sequence: TGTGCCAGCAGCTTAAGTTCAGGGCTCTACGAGCAGTACTTC. Encoded protein: CASSLSSGLYEQYF. The chain joins TRBV11-2 to TRBJ2-7; D possibly corresponds to TRBD1 (5 bases). Trimming left V 2 bases short and J 3 bases short, with 11 bases between. This CDR3 comprises 14 residues. CDR1 is SGHAT, CDR2 FQNNGV, per germline. Supplemented by reference TRBV11-2 and TRBJ2-7, the full variable domain reads EAGVAQSPRYKIIEKRQSVAFWCNPISGHATLYWYQQILGQGPKLLIQFQNNGVVDDSQLPKDRFSAERLKGVDSTLKIQPAKLEDSAVYLCASSLSSGLYEQYFGPGTRLTVT.

Notes on this clonotype: A read error likely explains this, since a far larger clone differs by one base. This chain joins TRBV9 and TRBJ1-6, with D perhaps matching TRBD1 (6 bases). Germline CDR1 SGDLS, CDR2 YYNGEE. The CDR3 extends over 15 amino acids. V was clipped by 4 bases and J by 6 bases, with 14 bases between them. The CDR3 loop is CASSLGRGLNSPLHF. The CDR3 DNA sequence: TGTGCCAGCAGCCTCGGACGGGGGCTTAATTCACCCCTCCACTTT.

This clonotype has just one count. This chain connects TRBV6-4 to TRBJ2-4; 12 nucleotides line up with TRBD2. Trimming cost V 8 bases and J 9 bases; bases outside gene matches: 8. Germline CDR1 reads MRHNA; CDR2 reads SNTAGT. This CDR3 is 14 amino acids long. The CDR3: CASGGTSGLFIQYF. Written as DNA, the CDR3 is TGTGCCAGCGGAGGGACTAGCGGGTTGTTCATTCAGTACTTC.

The genes are TRBV5-8 and TRBJ1-1; tentative D call: TRBD1 (6 bases). This CDR3 is 17 amino acids long. Germline values: CDR1 SGHTS, CDR2 YDEGEE. V was shortened by 1 base and J by 0 bases, with 16 bases between the two germline ends. CDR3 DNA sequence: TGTGCCAGCAGCTTGAGTTGGGGGGGCTACATGAACACTGAAGCTTTCTTT. It is translated as CASSLSWGGYMNTEAFF.

The chain uses TRBV9 and TRBJ1-2; D unclear. Germline V gives CDR1 SGDLS, CDR2 YYNGEE. CDR3 length: 14 residues. The V and J ends lost 1 base and 5 bases respectively, with 12 bases between them. The chain's CDR3 is CASSVSSSAYGYTF. For the CDR3, the DNA is TGTGCCAGCAGCGTATCATCGTCGGCATATGGCTACACCTTC. The whole variable domain, filled in from reference TRBV9 and TRBJ1-2, reads DSGVTQTPKHLITATGQRVTLRCSPRSGDLSVYWYQQSLDQGLQFLIQYYNGEERAKGNILERFSAQQFPDLHSELNLSSLELGDSALYFCASSVSSSAYGYTFGSGTRLTVV.

This clonotype has more than one count but fewer than ten. The CDR3 nucleotides read TGTGCCAGCAGCTTGGGCAGGGGGCTTGGCACTGAAGCTTTCTTT. Translation: CASSLGRGLGTEAFF. The chain links TRBV7-9 to TRBJ1-1, with 8 bases fitting TRBD1. J gave up 4 bases and V 3 bases, and 7 bases lay outside the gene matches. This CDR3 comprises 15 residues. The germline V gene encodes CDR1 SEHNR and CDR2 FQNEAQ (reference sequence).

A few counts support this clonotype. The J gene is TRBJ2-3, the V gene TRBV5-1; D assignment may be TRBD1 or TRBD2 (5 bases each). Trimming shortened V by 0 bases and J by 4 bases, and 9 bases separated the two germline ends. The germline gives CDR1 SGHRS, CDR2 YFSETQ. CDR3 length: 14 residues. CDR3 protein: CASSLARDADTQYF. The CDR3 nucleotides are TGCGCCAGCAGCTTGGCCAGGGACGCAGATACGCAGTATTTT. Together with reference TRBV5-1 and TRBJ2-3, the CDR3 gives the full variable domain: KAGVTQTPRYLIKTRGQQVTLSCSPISGHRSVSWYQQTPGQGLQFLFEYFSETQRNKGNFPGRFSGRQFSNSRSEMNVSTLELGDSALYLCASSLARDADTQYFGPGTRLTVL.

This clonotype appeared many times. The junction and the germline gene differ at one end; a read error may be behind it. The rearrangement links TRBV11-2 to TRBJ1-5, with D possibly matching TRBD1 (6 bases). CDR1 and CDR2 from the germline V gene are SGHAT and FQNNGV. The CDR3 loop spans 13 amino acids. DNA of the CDR3: TGTGCCAGCAGCCCGGACAGCACTCAGCCCCAGCATTTT. As protein: CASSPDSTQPQHF.

This clonotype has ten or more counts. This chain links TRBV20-1 with TRBJ2-7; 8 nucleotides agree with TRBD2. Germline V CDR1 and CDR2: DFQATT, SNEGSKA (reference sequence). This CDR3 spans 12 amino acids. After removal of 6 bases from V and 6 bases from J, the junction contained 7 bases not matched to a gene. Written as DNA, the CDR3 is TGCAGTGCCACCTTAGCGGGAATCGAGCAGTACTTC. It specifies CSATLAGIEQYF.

The chain has TRBV19 and TRBJ2-5; D may be TRBD1 (6 bases). The CDR3 is made up of 13 amino acids. V was shortened by 8 bases and J by 4 bases, with 14 bases between the two germline ends. Germline V gene sequence: CDR1 LNHDA, CDR2 SQIVND (reference sequence). The CDR3 coding sequence is TGTGCCAGTGGCCAGACAGGTGGAGAGACCCAGTACTTC. Its protein is CASGQTGGETQYF.

V usage is TRBV12-3 or TRBV12-4 and J usage is TRBJ2-1; 13 nucleotides align to TRBD2. Trimming at V came to 8 bases and at J to 8 bases, leaving 9 bases not matched to a gene. The CDR3 is made up of 15 amino acids. CDR3 protein: CASGTTSGRFHEQFF. The CDR3 bases are TGTGCCAGCGGCACGACTAGCGGGAGGTTCCATGAGCAGTTCTTC.

V usage is TRBV6-5 and J usage is TRBJ1-2; unclear D gene. Trimming cost V 3 bases and J 6 bases, with 14 bases left between them. Germline V gene sequence: CDR1 MNHEY, CDR2 SVGAGI. The CDR3 runs to 14 residues. CDR3 DNA sequence: TGTGCCAGCAGTTATAACGCGGCTCCCCATGGCTACACCTTC. It is translated as CASSYNAAPHGYTF.

This clonotype appeared many times. CDR3 nucleotides: TGTGCCAGCAGTGAGACCGACCTCTATGGCTACACCTTC. This encodes CASSETDLYGYTF. This chain links TRBV2 with TRBJ1-2, with D uncertain. The CDR3 extends over 13 amino acids. Trimming cost V 3 bases and J 4 bases, with 9 bases left between them. Germline CDR1 reads SNHLY; CDR2 reads FYNNEI.